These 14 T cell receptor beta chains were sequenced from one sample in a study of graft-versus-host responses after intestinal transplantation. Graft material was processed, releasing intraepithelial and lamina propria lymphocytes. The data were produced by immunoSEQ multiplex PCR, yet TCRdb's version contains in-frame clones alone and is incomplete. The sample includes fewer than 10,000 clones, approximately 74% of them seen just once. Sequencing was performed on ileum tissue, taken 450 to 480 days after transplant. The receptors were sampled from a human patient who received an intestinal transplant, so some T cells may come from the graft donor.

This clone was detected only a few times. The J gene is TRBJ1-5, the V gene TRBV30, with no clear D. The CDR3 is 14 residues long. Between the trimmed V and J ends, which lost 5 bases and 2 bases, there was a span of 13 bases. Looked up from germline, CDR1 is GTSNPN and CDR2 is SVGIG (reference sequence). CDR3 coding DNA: TGTGCCTGGTCGGATGTGGTGGGCAATCAGCCCCAGCATTTT. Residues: CAWSDVVGNQPQHF. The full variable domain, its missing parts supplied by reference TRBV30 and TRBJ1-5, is SQTIHQWPATLVQPVGSPLSLECTVEGTSNPNLYWYRQAAGRGLQLLFYSVGIGQISSEVPQNLSASRPQDRQFILSSKKLLLSDSGFYLCAWSDVVGNQPQHFGDGTRLSIL.

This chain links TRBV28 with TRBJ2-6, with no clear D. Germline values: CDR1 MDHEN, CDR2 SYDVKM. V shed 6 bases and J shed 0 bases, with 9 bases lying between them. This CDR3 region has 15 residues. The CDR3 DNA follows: TGTGCCAGCAGCGGTCGGAGCTCTGGGGCCAACGTCCTGACTTTC. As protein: CASSGRSSGANVLTF. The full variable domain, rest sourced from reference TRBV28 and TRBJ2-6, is DVKVTQSSRYLVKRTGEKVFLECVQDMDHENMFWYRQDPGLGLRLIYFSYDVKMKEKGDIPEGYSVSREKKERFSLILESASTNQTSMYLCASSGRSSGANVLTFGAGSRLTVL.

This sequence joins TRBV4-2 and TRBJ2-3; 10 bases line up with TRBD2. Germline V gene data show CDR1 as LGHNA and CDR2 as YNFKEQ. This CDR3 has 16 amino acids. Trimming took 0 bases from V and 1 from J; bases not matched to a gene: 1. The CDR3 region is CASSQDLAGGTDTQYF. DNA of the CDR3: TGTGCCAGCAGCCAAGATCTAGCGGGAGGCACAGATACGCAGTATTTT.

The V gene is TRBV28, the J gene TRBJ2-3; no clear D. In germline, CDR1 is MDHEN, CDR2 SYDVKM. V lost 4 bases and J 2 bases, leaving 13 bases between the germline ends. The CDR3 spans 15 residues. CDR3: CASSYPEKPTDTQYF. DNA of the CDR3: TGTGCCAGCAGTTACCCGGAGAAACCCACAGATACGCAGTATTTT.

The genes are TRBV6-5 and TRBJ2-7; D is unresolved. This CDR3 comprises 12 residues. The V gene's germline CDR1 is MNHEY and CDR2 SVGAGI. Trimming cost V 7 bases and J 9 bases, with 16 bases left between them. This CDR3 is CASTQPDGSQYF. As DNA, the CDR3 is TGTGCCAGCACCCAACCCGATGGATCGCAGTACTTC.

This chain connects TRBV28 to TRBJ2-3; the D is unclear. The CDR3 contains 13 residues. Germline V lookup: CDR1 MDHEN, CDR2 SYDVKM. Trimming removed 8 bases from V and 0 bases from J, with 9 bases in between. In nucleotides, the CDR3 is TGTGCCAGCGACTCCGGGAGCACAGATACGCAGTATTTT. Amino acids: CASDSGSTDTQYF. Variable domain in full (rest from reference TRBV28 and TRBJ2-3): DVKVTQSSRYLVKRTGEKVFLECVQDMDHENMFWYRQDPGLGLRLIYFSYDVKMKEKGDIPEGYSVSREKKERFSLILESASTNQTSMYLCASDSGSTDTQYFGPGTRLTVL.

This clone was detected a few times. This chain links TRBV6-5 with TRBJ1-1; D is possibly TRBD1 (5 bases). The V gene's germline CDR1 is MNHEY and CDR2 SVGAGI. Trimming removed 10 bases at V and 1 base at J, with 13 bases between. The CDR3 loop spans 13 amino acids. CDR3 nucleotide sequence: TGTGCCACCAGCGCTGGGGCGAACACTGAAGCTTTCTTT. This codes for CATSAGANTEAFF.

The DNA for the CDR3 is TGTGCCAGCAGTTCTCAAGGAAGTTGGGCCGATAACTATGGCTACACCTTC. This gives the protein CASSSQGSWADNYGYTF. The V call is TRBV27, the J call TRBJ1-2; D uncertain. Trimming removed 4 bases at V and 1 base at J, with 19 bases between. The CDR3 has 17 residues. Germline assignment: CDR1 MNHEY and CDR2 SMNVEV (reference sequence).

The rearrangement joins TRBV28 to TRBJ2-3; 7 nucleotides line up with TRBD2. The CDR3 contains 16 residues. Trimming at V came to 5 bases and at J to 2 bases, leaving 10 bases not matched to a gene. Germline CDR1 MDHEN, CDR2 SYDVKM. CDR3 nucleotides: TGTGCCAGCAGTCCTATAGGGAGGGCCATCACAGATACGCAGTATTTT. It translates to CASSPIGRAITDTQYF. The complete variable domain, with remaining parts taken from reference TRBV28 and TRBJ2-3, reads DVKVTQSSRYLVKRTGEKVFLECVQDMDHENMFWYRQDPGLGLRLIYFSYDVKMKEKGDIPEGYSVSREKKERFSLILESASTNQTSMYLCASSPIGRAITDTQYFGPGTRLTVL.

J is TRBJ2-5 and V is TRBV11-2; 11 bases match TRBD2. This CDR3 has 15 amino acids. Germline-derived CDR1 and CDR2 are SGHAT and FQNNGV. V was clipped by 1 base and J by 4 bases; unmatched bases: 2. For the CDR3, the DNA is TGTGCCAGCAGCTTAGGTCTAGCGGGGGGAGAGACCCAGTACTTC. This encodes CASSLGLAGGETQYF.

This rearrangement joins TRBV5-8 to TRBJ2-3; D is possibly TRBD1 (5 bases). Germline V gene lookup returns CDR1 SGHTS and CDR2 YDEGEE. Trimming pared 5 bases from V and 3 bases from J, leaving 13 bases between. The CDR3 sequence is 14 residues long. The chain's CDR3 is CASRERQLTDTQYF. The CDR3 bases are TGTGCCAGCAGGGAGAGACAGCTAACAGATACGCAGTATTTT.

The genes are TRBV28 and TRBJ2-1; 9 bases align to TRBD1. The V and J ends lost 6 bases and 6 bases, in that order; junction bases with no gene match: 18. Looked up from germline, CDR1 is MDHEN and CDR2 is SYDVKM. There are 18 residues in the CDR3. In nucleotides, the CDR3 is TGTGCCAGCAGAGGAGGCCTCCTCCGGGACAGGGTTCTCAATGAGCAGTTCTTC. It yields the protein CASRGGLLRDRVLNEQFF.

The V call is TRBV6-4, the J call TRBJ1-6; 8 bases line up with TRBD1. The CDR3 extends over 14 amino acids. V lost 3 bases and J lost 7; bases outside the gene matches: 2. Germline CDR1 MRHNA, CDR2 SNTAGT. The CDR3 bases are TGTGCCAGCAGTGAACAGGGGGGGAATTCACCCCTCCACTTT. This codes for CASSEQGGNSPLHF.

The CDR3 is CASSLWGVTDTQYF. CDR3 nucleotide sequence: TGTGCCAGCAGCTTGTGGGGGGTGACAGATACGCAGTATTTT. The rearrangement links TRBV5-4 to TRBJ2-3, with a tentative D call TRBD2 (6 bases). The germline CDR1 and CDR2 sequences are SGHNT and YYREEE (reference sequence). V shed 1 base and J shed 3 bases, with 9 bases lying between them. The CDR3 is 14 residues long.